This T cell receptor beta chain is from a study of shared clonotypes between healthy human individuals. Turning to the study itself: Three plates were used per donor for CD4 naive, three for CD4 memory, two for CD8 naive and one for CD8 memory. Study-wide points: Among donors, clonotype sharing was expected to be affected by sequencing depth.

Trimming removed 0 bases from V and 3 bases from J; junction bases left unmatched: 0. The CDR3 runs to 16 residues. Germline CDR1 and CDR2: SGDLS and YYNGEE. Study processing details: With immunoSEQ giving junction-only sequences and no quality scores, filtering differed. The method was immunoSEQ multiplex PCR; TCRdb's version includes in-frame clones alone and lacks a portion of them. From that table come the V and J calls and clone size; the DNA was used to work out D and trimming. The table has 2 million to 3 million clones, approximately 93% seen once. A word on this clone: Its specificity is unknown. Other DNA sequences in the same sample also yield this CDR3.

The chain joins TRBV9 to TRBJ2-3, with TRBD2 matching 14 bases. The sequence derives from a man in his late teens or twenties in good health. Some clones in this sample may be carry-over from other donors' samples. Material for sequencing was naive CD4+ T cells from PBMCs. Subset denoted: CD45RA+ positively selected. CDR3 bases: TGTGCCAGCAGCGTAGGACTAGCGGGAGGGACAGATACGCAGTATTTT. It encodes CASSVGLAGGTDTQYF.